This section outlines one T cell receptor (beta chain) sequence together with its context. The use of a sample-barcoded 5' primer and a J-beta primer mix characterized a second PCR of roughly 7 to 12 cycles. Sequencing of every sample gave 2.5 million or more CDR3-containing paired-end reads. Each CDR3 protein gets one entry after TCRdb re-called the 5' RACE reads with MiXCR. Seen here are 1.5 million to 2 million distinct CDR3 sequences, around half observed once, and the top ten hold about 2.1%. This sample was included in a study of blood T cells in healthy people across ages. This CDR3 region has 16 residues. Germline V gives CDR1 LGHNA, CDR2 YSLEER. After removal of 0 bases from V and 2 bases from J, the junction contained 4 bases not matched to a gene.

The chain recombines TRBV4-3 with TRBJ1-2; 9 positions agree with TRBD1. Sequenced material: blood. The TCR sequence derives from a woman aged 40 to 50 in good health. The DNA of the CDR3 is TGCGCCAGCAGCCAAGATCCGACAGGGGGGAACTATGGCTACACCTTC. It translates to CASSQDPTGGNYGYTF.